This TCR beta chain stems from a study of T cells in Graves' hyperthyroidism and ophthalmopathy. Study outcomes and limitations: Classification by a 13 V-J model distinguished ophthalmopathy from stable hyperthyroidism.

Enrolled ophthalmopathy patients presented with a Clinical Activity Score of at least 3, a NOSPECS grade of at least 4, and disease duration under 3 months. Exclusion criteria comprised uncontrolled infection, other autoimmune disease, pregnancy or lactation. The V end lost 0 bases, the J end lost 4 bases, and 10 bases lay between the germline ends. The germline CDR1 and CDR2 sequences are LGHDT and YNNKEL (reference sequence). The CDR3 totals 15 residues. This clonotype was counted many times. Its antigen is currently unknown. Amplification of TCR beta CDR3 regions used RNA as the template. An initial round of RT-PCR targeting the TCR CDR3 relied on the HTBI primer set. TCRdb passed the multiplex PCR reads through MiXCR, listing each CDR3 protein once. This repertoire shows 490,000 or so distinct CDR3 sequences, roughly 21% found once; its top ten account for approximately 48%.

Source material: blood. The origin of this receptor is a middle-aged man with Graves' ophthalmopathy. This rearrangement joins TRBV3-1 to TRBJ2-1; D not resolved. Here the CDR3 reads CASSQDHQVYNEQFF. In DNA, the CDR3 is TGTGCCAGCAGCCAAGATCACCAGGTATACAATGAGCAGTTCTTC.